The sequence of this TCR beta chain was determined in a study of blood T cell repertoires in COVID-19 (TCRdb year 2020). Turning to the overall study: Collaborator samples came from the United States, Italy and Spain and covered acute and convalescent phases of COVID-19. HLA class I and class II types, where available, came from metadata supplied by the sample provider rather than from assay-based typing. The prospective study material was composed of cDNA or gDNA derived from T cells, B-cell-depleted T cells, or PBMCs. Subjects who had been exposed to COVID-19, were actively infected with it, or had recovered from it provided the deeply sampled blood TCRbeta repertoires that made up the dataset. Samples were obtained from the ongoing ImmuneRACE study (first 160 participants) and from approximately 1,200 subjects provided by 6 global collaborators. Nearly every sample came with metadata listing a de-identified subject ID, COVID-19 status, age in years and sex. The repertoires were released in a freely available public database intended as a resource for research on the immune response to SARS-CoV-2.

The investigation overall reported the following: How much clinical and demographic metadata was included differed by source and by participant, and the metadata was provided uncurated.

With regard to this clone: Its binding antigen is unknown. Per-base quality was not reported, and no clone a single base away is much larger than it.

The germline V gene (reference sequence) provides CDR1 MNHEY and CDR2 SMNVEV. The CDR3 measures 11 amino acids from cysteine to phenylalanine. Of all the DNA, just the CDR3 is kept, 33 bases in frame from base 1. The germline V end is reduced by 8 bases and the J end by 14 bases; junction bases left unmatched: 9. Whole blood was collected in K2EDTA tubes by collaborating institutions according to the institutions' own protocols. For TCRbeta analysis, collaborators shipped samples in one of three forms: frozen whole blood, isolated PBMCs, or DNA extracted from either of those sample types. The immunoSEQ Assay, a bias-controlled multiplex PCR, was used to amplify TCRbeta CDR3 regions from genomic DNA. Processing in the source paper ran as follows. Nucleated cell counts per sample were estimated from amplification of reference gene primers within the assay. Sequence reads were collapsed and filtered to measure the absolute abundance of every unique TCRbeta CDR3 rearrangement. For each sample, productive Simpson clonality was calculated by taking the square root of Simpson's diversity index across productive rearrangements. TCRdb re-hosts the immuneACCESS table, in-frame sequences only. Its copies lack some clones; in the studies checked, an unresolved V gene accounts for under half of them, and the cause for the rest is not known. V and J calls and clone size come straight from that table; D and trimming were deduced from the DNA. Present in this sample are roughly 200,000 clones, 81% of which were seen just once. 7.9% of the sample comes from the top ten.

Sequencing used peripheral blood. The clonotype comes from a woman older than 75 with acute or convalescent COVID-19. The sequence joins TRBV27 to TRBJ2-1; 7 central bases correspond to TRBD2. The CDR3 has the sequence CASGDYRFEFF. At the DNA level, the sequence is TGTGCCAGCGGGGACTATAGGTTTGAGTTCTTC.